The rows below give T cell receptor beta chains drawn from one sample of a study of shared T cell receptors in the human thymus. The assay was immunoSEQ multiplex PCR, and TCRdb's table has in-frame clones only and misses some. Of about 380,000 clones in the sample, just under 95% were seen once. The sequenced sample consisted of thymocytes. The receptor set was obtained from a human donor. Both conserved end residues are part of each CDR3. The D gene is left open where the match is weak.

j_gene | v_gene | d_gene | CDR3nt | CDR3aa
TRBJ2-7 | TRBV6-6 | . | TGTGCCAGCAGCTCCTCGTCATCCCCCTGCGAGCAGTACTTC | CASSSSSSPCEQYF
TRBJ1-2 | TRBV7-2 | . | TGTGCCAGCAGGAGGGAGGAGGGGGACTATGGCTACACCTTC | CASRREEGDYGYTF
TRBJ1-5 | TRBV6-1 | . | TGTGCCAGCAGTGAAAACCCTAGCAGGGCGGCGGATCAGCCCCAGCATTTT | CASSENPSRAADQPQHF
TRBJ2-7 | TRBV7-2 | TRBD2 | TGTGCCAGCAGCTTAAGCGGGAGGGGATACGAGCAGTACTTC | CASSLSGRGYEQYF
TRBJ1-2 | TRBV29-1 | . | TGCAGCGTAGCAGGGTCTTGGAGCGGCTACACCTTC | CSVAGSWSGYTF
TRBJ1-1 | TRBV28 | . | TGTGCCAGCAGTGCCTTCCGGGGGCAAGGGAACACTGAAGCTTTCTTT | CASSAFRGQGNTEAFF
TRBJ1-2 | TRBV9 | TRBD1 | TGTGCCAGCAGCGCAAAGACAGGGGCCAACTATGGCTACACCTTC | CASSAKTGANYGYTF
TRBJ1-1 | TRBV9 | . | TGTGCCAGCAGCGTAGACCCACGGGGGCTGCACCCCCAGGTCACTGAAGCTTTCTTT | CASSVDPRGLHPQVTEAFF
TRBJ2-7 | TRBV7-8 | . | TGTGCCAGCAGCTCAGCCCCAAAGGATCTCTACGAGCAGTACTTC | CASSSAPKDLYEQYF
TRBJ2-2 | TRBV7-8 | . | TGTGCCAGCGGAAGGGTCGGGACCGGGGAGCTGTTTTTT | CASGRVGTGELFF